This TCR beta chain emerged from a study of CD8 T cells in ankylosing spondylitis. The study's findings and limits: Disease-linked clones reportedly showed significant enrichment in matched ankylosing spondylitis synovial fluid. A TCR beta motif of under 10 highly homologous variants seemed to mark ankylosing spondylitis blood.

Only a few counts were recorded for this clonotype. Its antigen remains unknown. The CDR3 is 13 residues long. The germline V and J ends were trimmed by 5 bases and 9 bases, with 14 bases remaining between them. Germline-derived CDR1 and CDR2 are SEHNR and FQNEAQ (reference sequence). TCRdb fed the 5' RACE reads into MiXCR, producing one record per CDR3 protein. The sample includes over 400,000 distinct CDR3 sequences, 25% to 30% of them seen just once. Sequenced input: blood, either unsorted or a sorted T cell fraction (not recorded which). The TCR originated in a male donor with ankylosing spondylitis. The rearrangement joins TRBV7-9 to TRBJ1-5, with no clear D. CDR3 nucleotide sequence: TGTGCCAGCAGCCCGGCGGCCTCGCGGCCCCAGCATTTT. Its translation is CASSPAASRPQHF. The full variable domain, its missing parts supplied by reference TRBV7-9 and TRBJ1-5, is DTGVSQNPRHKITKRGQNVTFRCDPISEHNRLYWYRQTLGQGPEFLTYFQNEAQLEKSRLLSDRFSAERPKGSFSTLEIQRTEQGDSAMYLCASSPAASRPQHFGDGTRLSIL.